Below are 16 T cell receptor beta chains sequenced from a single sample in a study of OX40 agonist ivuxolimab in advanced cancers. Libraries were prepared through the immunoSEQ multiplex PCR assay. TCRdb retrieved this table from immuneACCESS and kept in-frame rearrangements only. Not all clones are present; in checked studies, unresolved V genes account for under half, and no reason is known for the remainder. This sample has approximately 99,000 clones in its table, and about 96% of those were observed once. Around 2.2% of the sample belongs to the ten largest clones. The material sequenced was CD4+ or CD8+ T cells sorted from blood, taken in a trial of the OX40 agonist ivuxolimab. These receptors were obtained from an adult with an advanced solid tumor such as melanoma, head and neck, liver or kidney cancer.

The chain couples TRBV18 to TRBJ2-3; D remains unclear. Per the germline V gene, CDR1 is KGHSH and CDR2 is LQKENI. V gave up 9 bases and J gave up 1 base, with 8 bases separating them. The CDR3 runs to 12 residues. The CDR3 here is CASDTGTDTQYF. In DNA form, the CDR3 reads TGTGCCAGTGACACCGGCACAGATACGCAGTATTTT.

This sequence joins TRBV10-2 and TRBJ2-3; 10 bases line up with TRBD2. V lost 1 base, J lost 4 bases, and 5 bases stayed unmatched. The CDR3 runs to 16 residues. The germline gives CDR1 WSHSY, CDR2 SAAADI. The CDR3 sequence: CASSEFGAGGPDTQYF. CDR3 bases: TGCGCCAGCAGTGAGTTCGGAGCGGGGGGGCCAGATACGCAGTATTTT.

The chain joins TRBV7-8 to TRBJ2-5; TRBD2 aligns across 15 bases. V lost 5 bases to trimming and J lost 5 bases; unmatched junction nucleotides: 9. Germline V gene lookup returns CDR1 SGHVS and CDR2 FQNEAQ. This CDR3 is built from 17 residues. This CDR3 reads CASSIRTSGGGTETQYF. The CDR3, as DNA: TGTGCCAGCAGCATCCGGACTAGCGGGGGGGGGACGGAGACCCAGTACTTC.

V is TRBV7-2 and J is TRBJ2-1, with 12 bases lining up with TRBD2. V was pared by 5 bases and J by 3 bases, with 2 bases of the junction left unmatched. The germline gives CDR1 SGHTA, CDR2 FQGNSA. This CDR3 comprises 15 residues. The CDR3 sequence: CASSTLAGGYNEQFF. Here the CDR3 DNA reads TGTGCCAGCAGCACACTAGCGGGGGGCTACAATGAGCAGTTCTTC.

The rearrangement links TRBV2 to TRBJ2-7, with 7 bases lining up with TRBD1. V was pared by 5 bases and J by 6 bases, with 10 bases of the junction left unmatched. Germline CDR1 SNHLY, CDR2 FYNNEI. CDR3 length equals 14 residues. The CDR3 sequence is CASSPLTGTGEQYF. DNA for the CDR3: TGTGCCAGCAGTCCCCTGACAGGGACGGGCGAGCAGTACTTC.

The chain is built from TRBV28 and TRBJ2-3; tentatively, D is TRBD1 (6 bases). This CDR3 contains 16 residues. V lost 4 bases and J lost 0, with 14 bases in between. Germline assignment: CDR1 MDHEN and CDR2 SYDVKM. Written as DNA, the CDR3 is TGTGCCAGCAGTTCGACCGGGACACCAAGCACAGATACGCAGTATTTT. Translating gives CASSSTGTPSTDTQYF.

The CDR3 DNA sequence: TGTGCCAGCAGTTCGGTGCAGGGAGGGTTGGGGAACACTGAAGCTTTCTTT. Amino acid sequence: CASSSVQGGLGNTEAFF. V is TRBV27 and J is TRBJ1-1; D is perhaps TRBD1 (5 bases). The germline gives CDR1 MNHEY, CDR2 SMNVEV (reference sequence). V lost 4 bases and J 1 base, leaving 19 bases between the germline ends. The length of the CDR3 is 17 residues.

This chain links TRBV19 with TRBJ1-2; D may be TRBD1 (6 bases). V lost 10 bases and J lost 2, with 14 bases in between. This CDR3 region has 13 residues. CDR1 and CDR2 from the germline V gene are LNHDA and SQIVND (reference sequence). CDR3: CATGQSMNYGYTF. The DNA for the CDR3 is TGTGCCACCGGACAGTCCATGAACTATGGCTACACCTTC. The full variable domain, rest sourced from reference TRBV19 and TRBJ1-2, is DGGITQSPKYLFRKEGQNVTLSCEQNLNHDAMYWYRQDPGQGLRLIYYSQIVNDFQKGDIAEGYSVSREKKESFPLTVTSAQKNPTAFYLCATGQSMNYGYTFGSGTRLTVV.

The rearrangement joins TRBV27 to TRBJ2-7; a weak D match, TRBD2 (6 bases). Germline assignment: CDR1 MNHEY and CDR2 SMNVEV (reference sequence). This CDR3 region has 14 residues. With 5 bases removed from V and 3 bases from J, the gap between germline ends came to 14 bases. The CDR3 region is CASSPRDGFYEQYF. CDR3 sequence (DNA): TGTGCCAGCAGTCCGCGGGACGGATTCTACGAGCAGTACTTC.

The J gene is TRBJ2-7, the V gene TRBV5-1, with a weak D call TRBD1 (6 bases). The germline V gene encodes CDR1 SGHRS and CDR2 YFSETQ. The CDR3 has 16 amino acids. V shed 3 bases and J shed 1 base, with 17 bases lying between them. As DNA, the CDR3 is TGCGCCAGCAGCTCGTCGGACAGTCCTATGTCCTACGAGCAGTACTTC. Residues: CASSSSDSPMSYEQYF. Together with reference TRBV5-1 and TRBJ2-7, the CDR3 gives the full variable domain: KAGVTQTPRYLIKTRGQQVTLSCSPISGHRSVSWYQQTPGQGLQFLFEYFSETQRNKGNFPGRFSGRQFSNSRSEMNVSTLELGDSALYLCASSSSDSPMSYEQYFGPGTRLTVT.

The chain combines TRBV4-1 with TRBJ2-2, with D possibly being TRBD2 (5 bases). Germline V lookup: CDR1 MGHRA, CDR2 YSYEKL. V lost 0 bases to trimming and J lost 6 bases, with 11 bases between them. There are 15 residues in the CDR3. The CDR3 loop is CASSQDLLVAGELFF. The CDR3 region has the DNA TGCGCCAGCAGCCAAGATCTACTAGTAGCCGGGGAGCTGTTTTTT.

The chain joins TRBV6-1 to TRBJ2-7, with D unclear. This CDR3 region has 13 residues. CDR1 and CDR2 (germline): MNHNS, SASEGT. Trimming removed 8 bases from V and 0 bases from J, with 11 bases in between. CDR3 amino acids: CASVDRLSYEQYF. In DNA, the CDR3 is TGTGCCAGCGTGGACCGCCTCTCCTACGAGCAGTACTTC.

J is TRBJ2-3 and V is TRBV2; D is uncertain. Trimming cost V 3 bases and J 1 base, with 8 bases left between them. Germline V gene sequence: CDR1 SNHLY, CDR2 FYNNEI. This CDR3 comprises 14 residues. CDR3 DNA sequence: TGTGCCAGCAGTGAGACCTTGGGCACAGATACGCAGTATTTT. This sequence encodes CASSETLGTDTQYF.

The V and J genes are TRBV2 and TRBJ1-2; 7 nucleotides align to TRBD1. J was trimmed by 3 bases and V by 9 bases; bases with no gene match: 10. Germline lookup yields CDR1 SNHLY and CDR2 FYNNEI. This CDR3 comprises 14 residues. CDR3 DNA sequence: TGTGCCAGTACCCGGGACAGCGATTACTATGGCTACACCTTC. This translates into CASTRDSDYYGYTF.

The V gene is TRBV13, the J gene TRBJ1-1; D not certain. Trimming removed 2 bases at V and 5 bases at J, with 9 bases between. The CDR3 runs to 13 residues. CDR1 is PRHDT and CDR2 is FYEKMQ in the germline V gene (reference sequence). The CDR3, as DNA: TGTGCCAGCAGCTTATACGGGAGTACTGAAGCTTTCTTT. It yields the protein CASSLYGSTEAFF. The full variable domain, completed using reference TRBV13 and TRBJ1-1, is AAGVIQSPRHLIKEKRETATLKCYPIPRHDTVYWYQQGPGQDPQFLISFYEKMQSDKGSIPDRFSAQQFSDYHSELNMSSLELGDSALYFCASSLYGSTEAFFGQGTRLTVV.

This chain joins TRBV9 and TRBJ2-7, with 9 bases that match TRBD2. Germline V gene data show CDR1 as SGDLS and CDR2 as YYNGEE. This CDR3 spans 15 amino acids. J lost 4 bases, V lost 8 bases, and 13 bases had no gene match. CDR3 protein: CASGGASGVGYEQYF. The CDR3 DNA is TGTGCCAGTGGCGGGGCTAGCGGGGTTGGATACGAGCAGTACTTC.